A single sample gave rise to the 20 T cell receptor beta chains below, sequenced in a study of blood T cell repertoires in COVID-19. Method: immunoSEQ multiplex PCR; TCRdb's copy keeps in-frame clones and lacks some. The data hold approximately 46,000 clones, with roughly 88% observed a single time. Material for sequencing was peripheral blood. Receptors originate from a human donor in a cohort sampled during active COVID-19.

V and J are TRBV3-1 (or the pseudogene TRBV3-2) and TRBJ2-1; TRBD2 agrees at 11 bases. Losses at the gene ends were 1 base for V and 1 base for J; bases not matched to a gene: 9. The germline CDR1 and CDR2 sequences are LGHDT and YNNKEL (reference sequence). The CDR3 covers 19 residues. CDR3: CASSQVGGLAGLSYNEQFF. The CDR3 region has the DNA TGTGCCAGCAGCCAAGTCGGCGGACTAGCGGGTTTATCCTACAATGAGCAGTTCTTC.

CDR3 coding DNA: TGTGCCTGGAGAGGGGGGACAGGGCAACTTTCTAATGAAAAACTGTTTTTT. Translation: CAWRGGTGQLSNEKLFF. The chain joins TRBV30 to TRBJ1-4; 9 positions match TRBD1. The germline V gene encodes CDR1 GTSNPN and CDR2 SVGIG (reference sequence). This CDR3 is built from 17 residues. The junction had 11 bases not matched to a gene; V was cut back by 3 bases and J by 3 bases.

J is TRBJ1-1 and V is TRBV29-1; possibly TRBD1 for D (6 bases). This CDR3 contains 12 residues. Trimming pared 6 bases from V and 4 bases from J, leaving 12 bases between. From germline, CDR1 is SQVTM and CDR2 ANQGSEA. CDR3 loop: CSVLQGATEAFF. The CDR3 nucleotides read TGCAGCGTCCTACAGGGTGCCACTGAAGCTTTCTTT.

The chain uses TRBV19 and TRBJ1-2, with a tentative D call TRBD1 (6 bases). Per germline, CDR1 LNHDA and CDR2 SQIVND (reference sequence). The CDR3 runs to 15 residues. Between the trimmed V and J ends, which lost 3 bases and 2 bases, there was a span of 13 bases. The CDR3: CASSMGQGINYGYTF. The CDR3 nucleotides are TGTGCCAGTAGTATGGGGCAGGGGATCAACTATGGCTACACCTTC.

The chain links TRBV6-5 to TRBJ2-3; 11 bases align to TRBD2. Germline CDR1 reads MNHEY; CDR2 reads SVGAGI. The length of the CDR3 is 14 residues. V trimming: 6 bases; J trimming: 5 bases; junction bases outside the gene matches: 4. CDR3 in DNA: TGTGCCAGCAGCTTAGCGGGGGGGGGAGATACGCAGTATTTT. Translating it yields CASSLAGGGDTQYF.

V usage is TRBV3-1 (or the pseudogene TRBV3-2) and J usage is TRBJ2-3; TRBD2 agrees at 9 bases. This CDR3 is built from 15 residues. V gave up 1 base and J gave up 6 bases; unmatched junction bases: 5. Germline lookup yields CDR1 LGHDT and CDR2 YNNKEL (reference sequence). This chain's CDR3 is CASSQGAGGHDTQYF. The DNA of the CDR3 is TGTGCCAGCAGCCAAGGAGCGGGGGGCCATGATACGCAGTATTTT.

The V call is TRBV9, the J call TRBJ2-7; D unclear. The CDR3 is 15 amino acids. V was cut by 4 bases and J by 2 bases, with 16 bases left in between. Germline lookup yields CDR1 SGDLS and CDR2 YYNGEE. In DNA form, the CDR3 reads TGTGCCAGCAGCACTGGCCCCACAGATACCTACGAGCAGTACTTC. The encoded protein is CASSTGPTDTYEQYF.

The chain employs TRBV27 and TRBJ2-3; tentative D call: TRBD2 (6 bases). The germline gives CDR1 MNHEY, CDR2 SMNVEV (reference sequence). V was cut by 3 bases and J by 6 bases, with 13 bases left in between. The CDR3 loop spans 14 amino acids. The DNA for the CDR3 is TGTGCCAGCAGTTTTAGACTAGGCGGGGATACGCAGTATTTT. It specifies CASSFRLGGDTQYF.

The V and J genes are TRBV3-1 (or the pseudogene TRBV3-2) and TRBJ1-2; the match to TRBD1 covers 9 bases. CDR3 length: 16 amino acids. Germline CDR1 is LGHDT and CDR2 is YNNKEL (reference sequence). V shed 1 base and J 8 bases; nucleotides not matched to a gene: 11. The CDR3 sequence: CASSQAAGQGSRGYTF. Here the CDR3 DNA reads TGTGCCAGCAGCCAAGCCGCGGGACAGGGAAGTCGAGGCTACACCTTC.

V and J are TRBV10-3 and TRBJ1-1; TRBD1 matches 8 bases. Trimming at V came to 4 bases and at J to 4 bases, leaving 8 bases not matched to a gene. The CDR3 is 15 amino acids. The germline gives CDR1 ENHRY, CDR2 SYGVKD. As DNA, the CDR3 is TGTGCCATCAGTGTTACAGGGGGTAAAGGCACTGAAGCTTTCTTT. Encoded protein: CAISVTGGKGTEAFF.

This chain uses TRBV27 with TRBJ1-2; 9 positions match TRBD1. CDR1 MNHEY and CDR2 SMNVEV come from the germline V gene (reference sequence). Trimming cost V 6 bases and J 3 bases; bases outside gene matches: 11. The CDR3 has 16 amino acids. Here the CDR3 DNA reads TGTGCCAGCAGACAAATGGGGACAGGGAGGGACTATGGCTACACCTTC. This translates into CASRQMGTGRDYGYTF.

The CDR3, as DNA: TGTGCCAGCAGTGAAAGGGCAACAGGGACTAATGAAAAACTGTTTTTT. Protein sequence: CASSERATGTNEKLFF. The rearrangement links TRBV2 to TRBJ1-4; the D gene is possibly TRBD1 (6 bases). The CDR3 length is 16 residues. Trimming stripped 2 bases from V and 2 bases from J, with 12 bases between. The V gene's germline CDR1 is SNHLY and CDR2 FYNNEI. Combining the CDR3 with reference TRBV2 and TRBJ1-4 gives the whole variable domain EPEVTQTPSHQVTQMGQEVILRCVPISNHLYFYWYRQILGQKVEFLVSFYNNEISEKSEIFDDQFSVERPDGSNFTLKIRSTKLEDSAMYFCASSERATGTNEKLFFGSGTQLSVL.

The gene calls are TRBV7-2 and TRBJ1-2; D is unresolved. Germline CDR1 is SGHTA and CDR2 is FQGNSA. With 5 bases removed from V and 6 bases from J, the gap between germline ends came to 19 bases. CDR3 length equals 15 residues. This chain's CDR3 is CASSPTPPERNGYTF. DNA for the CDR3: TGTGCCAGCAGCCCAACCCCCCCCGAGAGGAATGGCTACACCTTC.

This chain connects TRBV6-5 to TRBJ1-4; TRBD1 might be the D (6 bases). V was trimmed by 4 bases and J by 5 bases, leaving 11 bases between them. This CDR3 is 14 amino acids long. Germline assignment: CDR1 MNHEY and CDR2 SVGAGI. Here the CDR3 DNA reads TGTGCCAGCAGTTCCGGACAGAGGAATGAAAAACTGTTTTTT. Translated, it gives CASSSGQRNEKLFF.

The gene calls are TRBV19 and TRBJ2-3, with D perhaps matching TRBD2 (5 bases). Germline V gives CDR1 LNHDA, CDR2 SQIVND (reference sequence). Trimming left V 5 bases short and J 2 bases short, with 17 bases between. CDR3 length: 16 amino acids. The CDR3 loop reads CASSHLGEGYTDTQYF. The CDR3 DNA reads as TGTGCCAGTAGTCACCTGGGCGAGGGATACACAGATACGCAGTATTTT.

The gene calls are TRBV5-1 and TRBJ2-3; 8 bases agree with TRBD1. Trimming at V came to 0 bases and at J to 2 bases, leaving 5 bases not matched to a gene. The CDR3 extends over 16 amino acids. Germline CDR1 and CDR2: SGHRS and YFSETQ. The CDR3 bases are TGCGCCAGCAGCTTGGTCGGGCAGGGGGCCACAGATACGCAGTATTTT. It is translated as CASSLVGQGATDTQYF.

V usage is TRBV5-6 and J usage is TRBJ2-3, with D uncertain. CDR3 size: 15 residues. Germline lookup yields CDR1 SGHDT and CDR2 YYEEEE. The V end was cut by 2 bases, the J end by 0 bases, with 10 bases between. The CDR3: CASSFNYLSTDTQYF. CDR3 nucleotide sequence: TGTGCCAGCAGCTTCAACTATCTTAGCACAGATACGCAGTATTTT.

The gene calls are TRBV5-1 and TRBJ2-1; D is perhaps TRBD1 (6 bases). This CDR3 contains 14 residues. V was clipped by 4 bases and J by 2 bases, with 10 bases between them. The V gene's germline CDR1 is SGHRS and CDR2 YFSETQ. CDR3 sequence (DNA): TGCGCCAGCAGCCCCAGGGGACCCTACAATGAGCAGTTCTTC. Translated: CASSPRGPYNEQFF.

The chain recombines TRBV18 with TRBJ2-2, with unresolved D. The length of the CDR3 is 14 residues. Germline loops: CDR1 KGHSH, CDR2 LQKENI. V was shortened by 3 bases and J by 2 bases, with 7 bases between the two germline ends. The CDR3 loop reads CASSPDTNTGELFF. CDR3 nucleotide sequence: TGTGCCAGCTCACCCGACACTAACACCGGGGAGCTGTTTTTT.

The rearrangement joins TRBV2 to TRBJ1-1, with D maybe TRBD1 (5 bases). The CDR3 covers 14 residues. V was cut by 1 base and J by 5 bases, with 11 bases left in between. The germline V gene encodes CDR1 SNHLY and CDR2 FYNNEI. The CDR3 protein is CASSEVRGGTEAFF. As DNA, the CDR3 is TGTGCCAGCAGTGAAGTAAGGGGAGGAACTGAAGCTTTCTTT.